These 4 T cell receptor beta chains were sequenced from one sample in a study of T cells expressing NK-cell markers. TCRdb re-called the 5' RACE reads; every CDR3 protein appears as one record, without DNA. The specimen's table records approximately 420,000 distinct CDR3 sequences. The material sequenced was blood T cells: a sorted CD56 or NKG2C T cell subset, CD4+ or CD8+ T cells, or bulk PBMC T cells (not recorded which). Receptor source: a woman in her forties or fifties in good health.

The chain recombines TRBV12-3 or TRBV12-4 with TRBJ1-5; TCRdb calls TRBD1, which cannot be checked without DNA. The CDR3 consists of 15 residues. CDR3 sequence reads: CASTKGRNSNQPQHF.

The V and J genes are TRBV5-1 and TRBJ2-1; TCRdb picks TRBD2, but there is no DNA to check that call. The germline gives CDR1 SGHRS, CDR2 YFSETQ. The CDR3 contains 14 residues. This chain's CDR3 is CASSRVTVAWEQFF. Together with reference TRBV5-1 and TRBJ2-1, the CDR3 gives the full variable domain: KAGVTQTPRYLIKTRGQQVTLSCSPISGHRSVSWYQQTPGQGLQFLFEYFSETQRNKGNFPGRFSGRQFSNSRSEMNVSTLELGDSALYLCASSRVTVAWEQFFGPGTRLTVL.

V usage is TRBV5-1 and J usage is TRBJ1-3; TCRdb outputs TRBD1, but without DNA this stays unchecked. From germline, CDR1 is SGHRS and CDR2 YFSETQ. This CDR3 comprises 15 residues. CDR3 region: CASSPGGFGVGTIYF. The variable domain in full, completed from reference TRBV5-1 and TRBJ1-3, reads KAGVTQTPRYLIKTRGQQVTLSCSPISGHRSVSWYQQTPGQGLQFLFEYFSETQRNKGNFPGRFSGRQFSNSRSEMNVSTLELGDSALYLCASSPGGFGVGTIYFGEGSWLTVV.

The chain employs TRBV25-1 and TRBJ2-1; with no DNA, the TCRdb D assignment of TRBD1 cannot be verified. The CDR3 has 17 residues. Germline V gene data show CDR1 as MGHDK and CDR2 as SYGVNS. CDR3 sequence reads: CASSGWDSQNSYNEQFF.